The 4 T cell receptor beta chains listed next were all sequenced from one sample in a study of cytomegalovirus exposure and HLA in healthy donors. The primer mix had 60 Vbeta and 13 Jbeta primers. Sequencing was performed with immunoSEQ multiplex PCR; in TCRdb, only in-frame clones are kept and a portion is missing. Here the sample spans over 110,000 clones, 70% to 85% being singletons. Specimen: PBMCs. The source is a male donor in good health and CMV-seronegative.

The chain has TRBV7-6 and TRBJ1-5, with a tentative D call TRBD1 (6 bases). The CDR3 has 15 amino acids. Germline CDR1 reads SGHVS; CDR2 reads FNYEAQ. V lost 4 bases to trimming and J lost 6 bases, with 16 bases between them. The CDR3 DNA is TGTGCCAGCAGCTCGGGGACATTAATCGGTCAGCCCCAGCATTTT. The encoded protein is CASSSGTLIGQPQHF.

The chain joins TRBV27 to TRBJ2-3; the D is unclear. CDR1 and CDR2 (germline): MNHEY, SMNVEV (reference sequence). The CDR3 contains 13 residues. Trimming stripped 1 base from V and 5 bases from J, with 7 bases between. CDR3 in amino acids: CASSLFSRDTQYF. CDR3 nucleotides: TGTGCCAGCAGTTTATTTTCCAGAGATACGCAGTATTTT.

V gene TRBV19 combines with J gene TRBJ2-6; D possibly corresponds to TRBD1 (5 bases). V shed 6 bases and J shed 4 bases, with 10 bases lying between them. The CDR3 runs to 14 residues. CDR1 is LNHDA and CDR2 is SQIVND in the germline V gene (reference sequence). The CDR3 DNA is TGTGCCAGTAGCCAGGGTTACGGGGCCAACGTCCTGACTTTC. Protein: CASSQGYGANVLTF.

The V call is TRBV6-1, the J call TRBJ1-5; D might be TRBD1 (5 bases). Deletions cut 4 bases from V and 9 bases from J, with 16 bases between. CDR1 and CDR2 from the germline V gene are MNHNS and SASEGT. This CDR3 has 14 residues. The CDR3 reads CASSGQPPDLPQHF. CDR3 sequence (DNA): TGTGCCAGCAGTGGACAGCCCCCTGATTTGCCCCAGCATTTT.